This T cell receptor (beta chain) was recovered during a study of T cells expressing NK-cell markers (dated by TCRdb to 2018 to 2020). With regard to the full study: Three sorted T-cell subsets (CD3+CD56+NKG2C+, CD3+CD56+NKG2C- and CD3+CD56-NKG2C+) from several donors had their TCR beta-chain repertoires profiled. Of the eight sequenced donors, seven were found to be HCMV-seropositive and one was found to be HCMV-seronegative. The eight sequenced donors were randomly selected healthy volunteers, three men and five women. The libraries were sequenced on Illumina HiSeq 2000/2500, MiSeq or NextSeq, producing 2 x 150 bp reads.

The sample was run on an Illumina HiSeq 2000. TCR beta cDNA libraries were prepared using 5'RACE template switching, which introduced a universal primer site and unique molecular identifiers. cDNA synthesis was primed from the TCR beta constant segment and was followed by two successive PCR amplification steps. In the source study's methods: Reads were demultiplexed and grouped by UMI with MIGEC, and clonotypes were assembled and quantified with MiTCR. To exclude erroneous sequences, only TCR cDNA sequences supported by at least two reads were retained. The tcR package was used for downstream repertoire analysis, and clonotypes were matched between fractions using CDR3 nucleotide sequence together with V segment. Antigen specificity was annotated against VDJdb with VDJmatch, allowing one amino acid substitution in CDR3. Based on TCRdb reprocessing of the reads, there is one entry per CDR3 protein sequence, and DNA is missing. It is TCRdb's table, rather than the study itself, that gives the V and J calls and clone size. In this sample's table one finds about 170,000 distinct CDR3 sequences. The ten biggest clones cover 20% of the sample.

In the case of this clonotype: What this receptor recognizes is not known.

Measured from the cysteine to the phenylalanine, the CDR3 is 14 residues long. No DNA appears here. From the germline V gene, CDR1 is SGHDT and CDR2 is YYEEEE. A commercial ELISA kit detecting HCMV-specific IgG in serum was used to determine HCMV serostatus. Ficoll density gradient centrifugation was used to isolate peripheral blood mononuclear cells from blood. Study-wide findings and limitations: Those dominant clonotypes were again the most abundant among CD3+CD56-NKG2C+ cells in a few donors, at about 25-60.1%. Whether the expanded NKG2C-expressing T cell clones were specific for HCMV antigens was left unclear. For six donors, the dominant CD3+CD56+NKG2C+ clonotypes were among the top 10 CD8+ clonotypes and accounted for 1.0-7.0% of CD8+ T cells.

The clonotype was recovered from a man aged 18-69 years in good health. The sequenced sample was blood T cells: a sorted CD56 or NKG2C T cell subset, CD4+ or CD8+ T cells, or bulk PBMC T cells (not recorded which). This chain is built from TRBV5-6 and TRBJ1-2; TCRdb proposes TRBD1, but this gene call is untestable without DNA. This receptor carries the CDR3 CASSPQGANYGYTF.